This TCR beta chain derives from a study of shared clonotypes between healthy human individuals. Study-wide findings and caveats: When compared with the clonotypes that were shared by all four sorted-subset donors, the non-shared clonotypes turned out to have lower generation probabilities.

The CDR3 has 15 residues. V lost 6 bases to trimming and J lost 3 bases, with 17 bases between them. Germline V gene data show CDR1 as MNHEY and CDR2 as SVGAGI. Measured with immunoSEQ multiplex PCR; TCRdb has only the in-frame clones, and not every one. The sample consists of about 680,000 clones, 74% of them appearing once. The donor population consisted of healthy HIV-negative adults with no recent acute infections or vaccinations. About this clone: The antigen is unknown.

The specimen sequenced was memory CD4+ T cells sorted from blood. Subset meaning: CD45RA-negative fraction. This rearrangement joins TRBV6-5 to TRBJ1-1, with D possibly TRBD1 on 5 matching bases. The receptor was isolated from a woman aged 25 to 45 in good health. The CDR3 DNA is TGTGCCAGCAGCAGCCGGGGCCCGGCGGACACTGAAGCTTTCTTT. Protein sequence: CASSSRGPADTEAFF.